These 29 T cell receptor beta chains originate from one sample sequenced in a study of vaccination and CD4 T cells after COVID-19. The antigens these receptors bind are not known. This sample's treatment: roughly nine-day PBMC culture with coronavirus spike peptide pools or control peptides (ViraFEST assay). Scientists ran DNA taken from cultured CD4+ T cells through the Oncomine TCR Beta short-read assay for sequencing. TCRdb passed the PCR reads through MiXCR, listing each CDR3 protein once. The data show about 12,000 distinct CDR3 sequences, with approximately 57% seen just once and 8% to 9.5% held by the top ten. Input material: CD4+ T cells from blood, cultured in vitro. Every receptor here comes from a human donor who had recovered from COVID-19.

By sample share, this clonotype is medium-sized (0.01 to 0.1%). This chain connects TRBV30 to TRBJ2-2, with TRBD2 matching 14 bases. The CDR3 runs 16 residues. The V gene end was trimmed by 3 bases and the J gene end by 6 bases; junction bases not matched to a gene: 6. The germline gives CDR1 GTSNPN, CDR2 SVGIG (reference sequence). CDR3 DNA: TGTGCCTGGAGGGGACTAGCGGGAGTCGGGTCCGGGGAGCTGTTTTTT. This sequence encodes CAWRGLAGVGSGELFF.

The genes are TRBV27 and TRBJ1-2, with D possibly being TRBD1 (6 bases). The germline CDR1 and CDR2 sequences are MNHEY and SMNVEV (reference sequence). The CDR3 runs 17 residues. The V end was cut by 6 bases, the J end by 8 bases, with 28 bases between. CDR3 in amino acids: CASRPLSGGRDRGGYTF. CDR3 coding DNA: TGTGCCAGCAGGCCTCTCTCCGGGGGCAGGGACCGTGGGGGCTACACCTTC.

The chain carries TRBV6-1 and TRBJ1-1; 7 positions match TRBD1. This CDR3 has 15 residues. The germline V gene has CDR1 MNHNS and CDR2 SASEGT. V lost 3 bases to trimming and J lost 4 bases; unmatched junction nucleotides: 8. Here the CDR3 DNA reads TGTGCCAGCAGTGATCCACAGGGGCTGAGCACTGAAGCTTTCTTT. Translating gives CASSDPQGLSTEAFF.

The genes are TRBV4-3 and TRBJ2-2; 7 nucleotides agree with TRBD2. This CDR3 has 18 amino acids. The germline V gene has CDR1 LGHNA and CDR2 YSLEER. The V segment lost 0 bases and the J segment 2 bases; nucleotides outside the gene matches: 9. The CDR3 DNA follows: TGCGCCAGCAGCCAAGAGAGGCTAGCGGTTCTTAACACCGGGGAGCTGTTTTTT. Its translation: CASSQERLAVLNTGELFF.

This clonotype rates as medium-sized. The V gene is TRBV12-3 or TRBV12-4, the J gene TRBJ1-2; 8 bases are a match to TRBD1. The CDR3 sequence is 13 residues long. V lost 4 bases, J lost 7 bases, and 5 bases stayed unmatched. The CDR3, as DNA: TGTGCCAGCAGTTCGGCCAGGGGGCTTGGCTACACCTTC. Translated: CASSSARGLGYTF.

The table lists this clonotype with a count of one. The chain employs TRBV6-1 and TRBJ2-7; 11 nucleotides match TRBD2. CDR3 size: 16 residues. Germline V lookup: CDR1 MNHNS, CDR2 SASEGT. Trimming cost V 5 bases and J 2 bases; bases outside gene matches: 8. As DNA, the CDR3 is TGTGCCAGCAGTCCGACTCTTAGCGGGGGGGCCTACGAGCAGTACTTC. Its protein product is CASSPTLSGGAYEQYF.

The CDR3 reads CASSPDHDTQYF. CDR3 coding DNA: TGTGCCAGCTCGCCCGACCACGATACGCAGTATTTT. The chain combines TRBV18 with TRBJ2-3; D call uncertain. Germline V gene data show CDR1 as KGHSH and CDR2 as LQKENI. V lost 6 bases and J lost 6, with 10 bases in between. This CDR3 has 12 amino acids.

This chain links TRBV10-3 with TRBJ1-1, with D possibly being TRBD1 (6 bases). The V gene's germline CDR1 is ENHRY and CDR2 SYGVKD. V was pared by 3 bases and J by 3 bases, with 11 bases between. The CDR3 is 14 amino acids. The CDR3 spells CAISDRGADTEAFF. The CDR3 coding sequence is TGTGCCATCAGTGATCGGGGGGCTGACACTGAAGCTTTCTTT.

The J gene is TRBJ2-1, the V gene TRBV7-7, with 7 bases matching TRBD2. J lost 2 bases, V lost 6 bases, and 10 bases had no gene match. CDR1 is SSHAT, CDR2 FNYEAQ, per germline (reference sequence). The CDR3 spans 16 residues. The CDR3 sequence: CASSLGFSGAYNEQFF. The CDR3 coding sequence is TGTGCCAGCAGTCTCGGGTTCAGCGGGGCCTACAATGAGCAGTTCTTC.

This clonotype appeared a single time. J is TRBJ2-7 and V is TRBV14; tentatively, D is TRBD1 or TRBD2 (5 bases each). CDR1 and CDR2 from the germline V gene are SGHDN and FVKESK. V was cut by 6 bases and J by 7 bases, with 22 bases left in between. CDR3 length: 15 residues. CDR3: CASSSSGTPVWEQYF. Written as DNA, the CDR3 is TGTGCCAGCAGTTCCTCCGGGACGCCGGTCTGGGAGCAGTACTTC.

This chain joins TRBV11-2 and TRBJ1-3; D remains ambiguous. V was clipped by 1 base and J by 5 bases, with 12 bases between them. The CDR3 consists of 15 residues. Germline CDR1 and CDR2: SGHAT and FQNNGV. CDR3 loop: CASSLGFGPRNTIYF. As DNA, the CDR3 is TGTGCCAGCAGCTTAGGGTTTGGGCCTAGAAACACCATATATTTT.

The chain is built from TRBV6-5 and TRBJ1-1; 7 bases line up with TRBD1. Germline V CDR1 and CDR2: MNHEY, SVGAGI. After removal of 4 bases from V and 1 base from J, the junction contained 6 bases not matched to a gene. The CDR3 has 15 amino acids. CDR3 nucleotide sequence: TGTGCCAGCAGTTTCGGGACAGTCAGGAACACTGAAGCTTTCTTT. This encodes CASSFGTVRNTEAFF.

The chain links TRBV5-5 to TRBJ2-1, with TRBD2 matching over 7 bases. The germline V gene has CDR1 SGHKS and CDR2 YYEKEE (reference sequence). The CDR3 extends over 17 amino acids. V was pared by 3 bases and J by 1 base, with 10 bases of the junction left unmatched. CDR3 loop: CASSWGAGDLSYNEQFF. CDR3 sequence (DNA): TGTGCCAGCAGCTGGGGCGCGGGGGATCTATCCTACAATGAGCAGTTCTTC.

The V call is TRBV12-3 or TRBV12-4, the J call TRBJ1-6; D is unresolved. Trimming pared 7 bases from V and 7 bases from J, leaving 14 bases between. This CDR3 spans 14 amino acids. Here the CDR3 DNA reads TGTGCCAGCACCTACGATCTGGGCAATTCACCCCTCCACTTT. This codes for CASTYDLGNSPLHF.

The V gene is TRBV5-4, the J gene TRBJ2-2, with D unresolved. In germline, CDR1 is SGHNT, CDR2 YYREEE (reference sequence). Trimming removed 0 bases from V and 1 base from J, with 4 bases in between. CDR3 length: 14 amino acids. In DNA form, the CDR3 reads TGTGCCAGCAGCTTGGTGGGGAACACCGGGGAGCTGTTTTTT. As protein: CASSLVGNTGELFF.

Only one count was recorded for this clonotype. Possible read error: a much larger clone is one base away. The chain couples TRBV7-2 to TRBJ2-5; 13 bases match TRBD2. This CDR3 region has 15 residues. The ends lost 5 bases at V and 5 bases at J; junction bases unmatched: 5. Germline assignment: CDR1 SGHTA and CDR2 FQGNSA. The CDR3 loop is CASSTSGRVPETQYF. In nucleotides, the CDR3 is TGTGCCAGCAGCACTAGCGGGAGGGTCCCCGAGACCCAGTACTTC. The whole variable domain, remainder taken from reference TRBV7-2 and TRBJ2-5, is GAGVSQSPSNKVTEKGKDVELRCDPISGHTALYWYRQSLGQGLEFLIYFQGNSAPDKSGLPSDRFSAERTGGSVSTLTIQRTQQEDSAVYLCASSTSGRVPETQYFGPGTRLLVL.

CDR3 residues: CASSQRTGPNTEAFF. The DNA of the CDR3 is TGTGCCAGCAGCCAACGGACCGGTCCTAACACTGAAGCTTTCTTT. V and J are TRBV11-2 and TRBJ1-1; no definite D call. V lost 5 bases and J lost 2, with 15 bases in between. From germline, CDR1 is SGHAT and CDR2 FQNNGV. The CDR3 extends over 15 amino acids.

The J gene is TRBJ2-7, the V gene TRBV20-1, with TRBD2 identical over 15 bases. CDR3 length equals 15 residues. Losses at the gene ends were 5 bases for V and 3 bases for J; bases not matched to a gene: 5. The germline V gene encodes CDR1 DFQATT and CDR2 SNEGSKA (reference sequence). The CDR3 reads CSAHPGLAGGYEQYF. The CDR3 nucleotides are TGCAGTGCTCACCCGGGACTAGCGGGAGGCTACGAGCAGTACTTC.

This clonotype was seen a few times. This chain connects TRBV27 to TRBJ1-5; perhaps TRBD1 as D (6 bases). Trimming removed 6 bases from V and 9 bases from J, with 15 bases in between. Germline CDR1 reads MNHEY; CDR2 reads SMNVEV (reference sequence). This CDR3 spans 13 amino acids. For the CDR3, the DNA is TGTGCCAGCAGCCGACAGGAGCTTGGGCCCCAGCATTTT. Translating gives CASSRQELGPQHF.

The gene calls are TRBV5-1 and TRBJ2-7; 7 nucleotides line up with TRBD1. The germline V gene has CDR1 SGHRS and CDR2 YFSETQ. CDR3 length equals 14 residues. With V trimmed by 5 bases and J by 3 bases, 8 bases remained unmatched. In nucleotides, the CDR3 is TGCGCCAGCAGGCTTGTGGGACAGAACTACGAGCAGTACTTC. Its protein is CASRLVGQNYEQYF. The variable domain in full, completed from reference TRBV5-1 and TRBJ2-7, reads KAGVTQTPRYLIKTRGQQVTLSCSPISGHRSVSWYQQTPGQGLQFLFEYFSETQRNKGNFPGRFSGRQFSNSRSEMNVSTLELGDSALYLCASRLVGQNYEQYFGPGTRLTVT.

The chain recombines TRBV20-1 with TRBJ1-3; no firm D call. The CDR3 runs to 14 residues. In germline, CDR1 is DFQATT, CDR2 SNEGSKA (reference sequence). Between the trimmed V and J ends, which lost 5 bases and 0 bases, there was a span of 11 bases. The CDR3 nucleotides are TGCAGTGCTTACGACAACCGCTCTGGAAACACCATATATTTT. It yields the protein CSAYDNRSGNTIYF.

The chain carries TRBV28 and TRBJ2-3; possibly TRBD1 or TRBD2 for D (5 bases each). The CDR3 contains 14 residues. Per the germline V gene, CDR1 is MDHEN and CDR2 is SYDVKM. Trimming cost V 3 bases and J 6 bases, with 13 bases left between them. CDR3 amino acids: CASSLAGRDDTQYF. In DNA form, the CDR3 reads TGTGCCAGCAGTTTGGCGGGCAGGGATGATACGCAGTATTTT.

In this sample, this clonotype turned up a few times. The rearrangement uses TRBV20-1 and TRBJ1-1, with a weak D call TRBD1 (6 bases). Germline V gene sequence: CDR1 DFQATT, CDR2 SNEGSKA (reference sequence). This CDR3 spans 14 amino acids. V lost 6 bases and J 0 bases, leaving 14 bases between the germline ends. The CDR3 DNA sequence: TGCAGTGCCAAGCCGACAGGAATGAACACTGAAGCTTTCTTT. This sequence encodes CSAKPTGMNTEAFF.

The chain combines TRBV11-2 with TRBJ2-7; 7 bases map to TRBD2. The CDR3 is 14 residues long. V lost 1 base and J lost 2; bases outside the gene matches: 2. CDR1 SGHAT and CDR2 FQNNGV come from the germline V gene. CDR3 sequence reads: CASSLGEGPYEQYF. The CDR3 DNA sequence: TGTGCCAGCAGCTTAGGGGAGGGCCCCTACGAGCAGTACTTC.

The chain links TRBV7-2 to TRBJ2-5; D remains unclear. Germline V gene lookup returns CDR1 SGHTA and CDR2 FQGNSA. The CDR3 is made up of 13 amino acids. The ends were cut back, 4 bases at V and 1 base at J, with 7 bases in the middle. The CDR3 region is CASSSRTQETQYF. The CDR3 coding sequence is TGTGCCAGCAGCTCGAGAACCCAAGAGACCCAGTACTTC. Using reference TRBV7-2 and TRBJ2-5 for the parts outside the CDR3, the full variable domain is GAGVSQSPSNKVTEKGKDVELRCDPISGHTALYWYRQSLGQGLEFLIYFQGNSAPDKSGLPSDRFSAERTGGSVSTLTIQRTQQEDSAVYLCASSSRTQETQYFGPGTRLLVL.

The V gene is TRBV24-1, the J gene TRBJ2-5, with 8 bases fitting TRBD2. This CDR3 is 19 amino acids long. Germline loops: CDR1 KGHDR, CDR2 SFDVKD. The J segment lost 2 bases and the V segment lost 0 bases, leaving 13 bases of the junction unmatched. CDR3 sequence: CATSDLKTPGTSRQETQYF. As DNA, the CDR3 is TGTGCCACCAGTGATTTGAAGACCCCCGGGACTAGTCGACAAGAGACCCAGTACTTC.

The V gene is TRBV20-1, the J gene TRBJ1-5; 9 nucleotides agree with TRBD1. Germline values: CDR1 DFQATT, CDR2 SNEGSKA (reference sequence). The CDR3 covers 18 residues. Losses at the gene ends were 5 bases for V and 2 bases for J; bases not matched to a gene: 16. CDR3 protein: CSAYPGQGRLMGNQPQHF. The CDR3 bases are TGCAGTGCTTACCCGGGACAGGGAAGACTGATGGGCAATCAGCCCCAGCATTTT.

This chain connects TRBV5-1 to TRBJ2-7; a weak D match, TRBD2 (6 bases). The germline CDR1 and CDR2 sequences are SGHRS and YFSETQ. The CDR3 length is 15 residues. V was clipped by 3 bases and J by 0 bases, with 13 bases between them. The CDR3 protein is CASSSAGTHSYEQYF. The CDR3 DNA is TGCGCCAGCAGCTCCGCCGGGACTCACTCCTACGAGCAGTACTTC.

The V and J genes are TRBV6-1 and TRBJ1-2, with D tentatively TRBD1 (5 bases). This CDR3 spans 15 amino acids. The V end lost 6 bases, the J end lost 5 bases, and 19 bases lay between the germline ends. Germline V gene data show CDR1 as MNHNS and CDR2 as SASEGT. The CDR3 DNA is TGTGCCAGCAGACCCATGACAGTTGGTCCATATGGCTACACCTTC. It yields the protein CASRPMTVGPYGYTF.